This TCR beta chain was recorded in a study of tumour-infiltrating T cells in Burkitt lymphoma. Study context: Overall and progression-free survival were predicted by productive clonality.

Measured with immunoSEQ multiplex PCR; TCRdb has only the in-frame clones, and not every one. The sample includes a few thousand clones, 16% of them seen just once. There are a few counts of this clone. Germline V CDR1 and CDR2: SGHRS, YFSETQ. V gave up 7 bases and J gave up 1 base, with 16 bases separating them. This CDR3 contains 15 residues. The chain uses TRBV5-1 and TRBJ2-3; D gene uncertain. Material: tumor tissue. This receptor was identified in a human donor with diffuse large B-cell lymphoma. Some clones in this sample may be carry-over from other donors' samples. The chain's CDR3 is CASGDQPQGTDTQYF. The CDR3 DNA sequence: TGCGCCAGCGGTGACCAACCCCAAGGCACAGATACGCAGTATTTT. Combining the CDR3 with reference TRBV5-1 and TRBJ2-3 gives the whole variable domain KAGVTQTPRYLIKTRGQQVTLSCSPISGHRSVSWYQQTPGQGLQFLFEYFSETQRNKGNFPGRFSGRQFSNSRSEMNVSTLELGDSALYLCASGDQPQGTDTQYFGPGTRLTVL.